These T cell receptor beta chains were read from a single sample in a study of molecular identifiers for immune sequencing clone quantification. MiXCR, run by TCRdb on the PCR reads, gives a single entry per CDR3 protein. The repertoire holds more than 450,000 distinct CDR3 sequences, around 23% seen once, with 0.7% to 0.9% in the top ten. Sequencing was done on a sample of naive CD8+ T cells from blood, with Jurkat cell RNA spiked in. The receptors here all came from a human donor in good health. Some libraries in this study had Jurkat cell RNA spiked in. Both conserved end residues are part of each CDR3. The order of the fields is V gene, clone size, J gene, CDR3 length, D gene, CDR3 DNA, CDR3 protein. The D gene is left open where the match is weak. Clone size is given for some rows only: seen once, a few or many times, or a class if the clone is expanded.

v_call: TRBV19
clone_size: few
j_call: TRBJ1-1
cdr3_length: 14
d_call: .
cdr3_nt: TGTGCCAGTAGTAACCCCCCAGGTTACACTGAAGCTTTCTTT
cdr3_aa: CASSNPPGYTEAFF

v_call: TRBV5-4
clone_size: few
j_call: TRBJ2-7
cdr3_length: 15
d_call: TRBD1
cdr3_nt: TGTGCCAGCAGTTATGGACAGGGGGCTTCCTACGAGCAGTACTTC
cdr3_aa: CASSYGQGASYEQYF

v_call: TRBV7-8
clone_size: many
j_call: TRBJ2-5
cdr3_length: 18
d_call: .
cdr3_nt: TGTGCCAGCAGCTTAGAAGACTCACAGGGTTGGAGCCAAGAGACCCAGTACTTC
cdr3_aa: CASSLEDSQGWSQETQYF

v_call: TRBV7-9
clone_size: .
j_call: TRBJ2-7
cdr3_length: 16
d_call: .
cdr3_nt: TGTGCCAGCAGCCGCGGATACGGCCAGGGGGGTGACGAGCAGTACTTC
cdr3_aa: CASSRGYGQGGDEQYF

v_call: TRBV3-1
clone_size: .
j_call: TRBJ1-1
cdr3_length: 14
d_call: .
cdr3_nt: TGTGCCAGCAGCCAAGAACCGATGAACACTGAAGCTTTCTTT
cdr3_aa: CASSQEPMNTEAFF

v_call: TRBV20-1
clone_size: .
j_call: TRBJ1-1
cdr3_length: 13
d_call: .
cdr3_nt: TGCAGTGCTAGAGGAACGGGGAACACTGAAGCTTTCTTT
cdr3_aa: CSARGTGNTEAFF

v_call: TRBV7-9
clone_size: .
j_call: TRBJ2-7
cdr3_length: 15
d_call: TRBD2
cdr3_nt: TGTGCCAGCAGCTCCTCCCGCGGGAGAATCTACGGGCAGTACTTC
cdr3_aa: CASSSSRGRIYGQYF

v_call: TRBV7-6
clone_size: few
j_call: TRBJ2-5
cdr3_length: 15
d_call: .
cdr3_nt: TGTGCCAGCAGCTCTCCAAAACAGGGCGTAGAGACCCAGTACTTC
cdr3_aa: CASSSPKQGVETQYF

v_call: TRBV6-6
clone_size: many
j_call: TRBJ2-3
cdr3_length: 12
d_call: .
cdr3_nt: TGTGCCAGCAGTTACTCAGTAGATACGCAGTATTTT
cdr3_aa: CASSYSVDTQYF

v_call: TRBV7-9
clone_size: few
j_call: TRBJ2-4
cdr3_length: 12
d_call: .
cdr3_nt: TGTGCCAGCAGTCCTGAAGACCTCAGTGGGTACTTC
cdr3_aa: CASSPEDLSGYF

v_call: TRBV4-3
clone_size: once
j_call: TRBJ2-1
cdr3_length: 17
d_call: TRBD2
cdr3_nt: TGCGCCAGCAGCCAAGATCGGGGGACTACCTTGGTAGATGAGCAGTTCTTC
cdr3_aa: CASSQDRGTTLVDEQFF